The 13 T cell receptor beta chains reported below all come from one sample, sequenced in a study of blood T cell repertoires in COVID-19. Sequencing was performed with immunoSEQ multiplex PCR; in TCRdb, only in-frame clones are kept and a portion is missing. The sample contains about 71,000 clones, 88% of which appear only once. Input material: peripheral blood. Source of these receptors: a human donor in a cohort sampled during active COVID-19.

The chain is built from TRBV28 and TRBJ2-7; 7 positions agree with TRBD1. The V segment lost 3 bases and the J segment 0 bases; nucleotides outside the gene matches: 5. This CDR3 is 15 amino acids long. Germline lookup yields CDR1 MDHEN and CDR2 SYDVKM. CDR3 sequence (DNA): TGTGCCAGCAGTTTTAGGGGGCCGGGCTCCTACGAGCAGTACTTC. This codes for CASSFRGPGSYEQYF.

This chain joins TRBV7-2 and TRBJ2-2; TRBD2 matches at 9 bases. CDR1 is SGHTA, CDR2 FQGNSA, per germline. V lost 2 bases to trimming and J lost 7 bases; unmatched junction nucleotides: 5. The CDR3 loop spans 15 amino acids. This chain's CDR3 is CASSLSRGGVGELFF. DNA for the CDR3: TGTGCCAGCAGCTTATCGCGGGGGGGCGTCGGGGAGCTGTTTTTT.

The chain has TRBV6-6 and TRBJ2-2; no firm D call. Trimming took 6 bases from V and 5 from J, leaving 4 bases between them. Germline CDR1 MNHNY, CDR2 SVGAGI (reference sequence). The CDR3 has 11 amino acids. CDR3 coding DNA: TGTGCCAGCAGAGCAACCGGGGAGCTGTTTTTT. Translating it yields CASRATGELFF.

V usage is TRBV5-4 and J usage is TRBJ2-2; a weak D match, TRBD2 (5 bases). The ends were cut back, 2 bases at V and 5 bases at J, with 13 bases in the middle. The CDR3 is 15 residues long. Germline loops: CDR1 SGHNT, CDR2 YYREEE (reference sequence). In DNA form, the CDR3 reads TGTGCCAGCAGCTTCACCAGGACTGAGACCGGGGAGCTGTTTTTT. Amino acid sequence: CASSFTRTETGELFF.

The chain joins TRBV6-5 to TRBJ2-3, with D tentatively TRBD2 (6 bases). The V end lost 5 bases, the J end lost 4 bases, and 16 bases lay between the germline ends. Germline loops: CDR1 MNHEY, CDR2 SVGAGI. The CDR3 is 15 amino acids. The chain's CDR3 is CASSPSRDFPDTQYF. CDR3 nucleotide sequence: TGTGCCAGCAGTCCAAGCCGGGACTTCCCAGATACGCAGTATTTT.

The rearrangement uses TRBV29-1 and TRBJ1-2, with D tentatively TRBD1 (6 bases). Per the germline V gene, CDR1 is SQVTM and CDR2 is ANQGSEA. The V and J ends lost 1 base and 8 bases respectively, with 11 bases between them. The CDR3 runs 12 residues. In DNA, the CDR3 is TGCAGCGTTGAAGGCTGGGGGGGCGGCTACACCTTC. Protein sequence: CSVEGWGGGYTF.

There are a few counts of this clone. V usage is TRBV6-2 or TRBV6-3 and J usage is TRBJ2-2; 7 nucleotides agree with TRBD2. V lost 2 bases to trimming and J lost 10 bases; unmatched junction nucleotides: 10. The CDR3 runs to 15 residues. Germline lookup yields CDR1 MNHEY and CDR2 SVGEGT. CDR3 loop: CASSYLVASGSELFF. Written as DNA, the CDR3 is TGTGCCAGCAGTTACCTCGTTGCTAGCGGTTCGGAGCTGTTTTTT.

The CDR3 sequence is CASSRGGPYEQYF. Here the CDR3 DNA reads TGCGCCAGCAGCCGAGGGGGCCCCTACGAGCAGTACTTC. The chain links TRBV10-1 to TRBJ2-7; TRBD1 matches at 7 bases. Germline V CDR1 and CDR2: WNHNN, SYGVQD (reference sequence). After removal of 6 bases from V and 2 bases from J, the junction contained 4 bases not matched to a gene. This CDR3 is built from 13 residues.

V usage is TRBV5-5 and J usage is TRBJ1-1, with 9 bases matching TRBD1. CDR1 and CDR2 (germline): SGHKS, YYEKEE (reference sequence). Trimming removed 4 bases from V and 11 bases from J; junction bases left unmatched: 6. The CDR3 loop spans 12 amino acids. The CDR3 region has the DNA TGTGCCAGCAGCCGGACAGGGGAGAGGGCTTTCTTT. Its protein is CASSRTGERAFF.

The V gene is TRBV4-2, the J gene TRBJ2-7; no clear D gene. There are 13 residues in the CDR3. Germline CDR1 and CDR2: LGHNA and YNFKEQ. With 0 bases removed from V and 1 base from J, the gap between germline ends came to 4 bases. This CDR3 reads CASSQDLSYEQYF. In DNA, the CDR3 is TGTGCCAGCAGCCAAGACCTTTCCTACGAGCAGTACTTC.

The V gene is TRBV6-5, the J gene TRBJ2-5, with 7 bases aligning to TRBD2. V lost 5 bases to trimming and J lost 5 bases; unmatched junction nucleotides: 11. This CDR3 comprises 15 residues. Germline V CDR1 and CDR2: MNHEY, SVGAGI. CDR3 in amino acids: CASSRPPGGRETQYF. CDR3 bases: TGTGCCAGCAGTCGCCCCCCGGGGGGAAGGGAGACCCAGTACTTC.

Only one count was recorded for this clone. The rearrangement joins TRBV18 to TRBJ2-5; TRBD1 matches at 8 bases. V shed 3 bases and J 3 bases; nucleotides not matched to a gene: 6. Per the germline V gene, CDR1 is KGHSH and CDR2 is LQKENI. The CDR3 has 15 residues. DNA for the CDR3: TGTGCCAGCTCACCTTCGACAGGGGAGGAAGAGACCCAGTACTTC. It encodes CASSPSTGEEETQYF.

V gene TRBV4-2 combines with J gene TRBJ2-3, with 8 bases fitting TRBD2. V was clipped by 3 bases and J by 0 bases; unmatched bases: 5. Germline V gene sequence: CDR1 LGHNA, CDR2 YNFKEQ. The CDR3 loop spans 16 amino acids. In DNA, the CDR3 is TGTGCCAGCAGCCATAGTAGCGGGGCAAGCACAGATACGCAGTATTTT. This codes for CASSHSSGASTDTQYF.